The rows below give T cell receptor beta chains drawn from one sample of a study of OX40 agonist ivuxolimab in advanced cancers. Profiled with immunoSEQ multiplex PCR; TCRdb holds only in-frame clones, not every one. The sample holds about 64,000 clones; roughly 80% are singletons and the top ten take 4% to 5%. Sequenced here: CD4+ or CD8+ T cells sorted from blood, sampled in a trial of the OX40 agonist ivuxolimab. The receptors shown here come from an adult with an advanced solid tumor such as melanoma, head and neck, liver or kidney cancer. Both conserved end residues are part of each CDR3. D genes are given only for firm matches. A clone size is listed for some rows: how often the clone was seen (once, few, many), or a class if it is expanded.

D gene: TRBD1; clone size: few; J gene: TRBJ2-5; V gene: TRBV5-4; CDR3 protein: CASSINRGSGETQYF; CDR3 DNA: TGTGCCAGCAGCATCAACAGGGGATCAGGAGAGACCCAGTACTTC
D gene: -; clone size: -; J gene: TRBJ1-5; V gene: TRBV6-7; CDR3 protein: CATYTDAYSNQPQHF; CDR3 DNA: TGTGCCACCTACACGGACGCATATAGCAATCAGCCCCAGCATTTT
D gene: TRBD1; clone size: -; J gene: TRBJ1-1; V gene: TRBV7-3; CDR3 protein: CASSLGQSNTEAFF; CDR3 DNA: TGTGCCAGCAGCTTGGGACAGTCGAACACTGAAGCTTTCTTT
D gene: -; clone size: -; J gene: TRBJ2-7; V gene: TRBV7-9; CDR3 protein: CASSLGGVLGEQYF; CDR3 DNA: TGTGCCAGCAGCTTAGGGGGGGTTCTCGGGGAGCAGTACTTC
D gene: -; clone size: -; J gene: TRBJ2-2; V gene: TRBV30; CDR3 protein: CAWRAGPNTGELFF; CDR3 DNA: TGTGCCTGGAGGGCGGGGCCCAACACCGGGGAGCTGTTTTTT
D gene: TRBD1; clone size: -; J gene: TRBJ1-2; V gene: TRBV15; CDR3 protein: CATSREGDYSRDSYGYTF; CDR3 DNA: TGTGCCACCAGCAGAGAGGGGGATTATTCCAGGGACAGCTATGGCTACACCTTC
D gene: -; clone size: -; J gene: TRBJ1-5; V gene: TRBV19; CDR3 protein: CASSPRGNWQPQHF; CDR3 DNA: TGTGCCAGTAGTCCGAGGGGGAATTGGCAGCCCCAGCATTTT
D gene: -; clone size: few; J gene: TRBJ2-7; V gene: TRBV10-1; CDR3 protein: CASSDPGEATYEQYF; CDR3 DNA: TGCGCCAGCAGTGACCCAGGGGAAGCTACCTACGAGCAGTACTTC
D gene: -; clone size: -; J gene: TRBJ2-5; V gene: TRBV7-3; CDR3 protein: CASSLTGRQETQYF; CDR3 DNA: TGTGCCAGCAGCTTAACTGGAAGACAAGAGACCCAGTACTTC
D gene: -; clone size: -; J gene: TRBJ2-5; V gene: TRBV10-3; CDR3 protein: CAIIPGWETQYF; CDR3 DNA: TGTGCCATCATACCCGGATGGGAGACCCAGTACTTC
D gene: -; clone size: -; J gene: TRBJ1-2; V gene: TRBV7-9; CDR3 protein: CASSRGTGESGYTF; CDR3 DNA: TGTGCCAGCAGCAGAGGGACCGGGGAAAGTGGCTACACCTTC
D gene: TRBD1; clone size: -; J gene: TRBJ1-1; V gene: TRBV6-5; CDR3 protein: CASSYSGTVNTEAFF; CDR3 DNA: TGTGCCAGCAGTTACTCGGGGACAGTTAACACTGAAGCTTTCTTT
D gene: TRBD2; clone size: -; J gene: TRBJ2-3; V gene: TRBV2; CDR3 protein: CASGGTSGSDTQYF; CDR3 DNA: TGTGCCAGCGGGGGGACTAGCGGGAGTGATACGCAGTATTTT
D gene: TRBD2; clone size: -; J gene: TRBJ2-5; V gene: TRBV19; CDR3 protein: CATAFGLGPKTQYF; CDR3 DNA: TGTGCCACCGCATTCGGACTAGGCCCCAAGACCCAGTACTTC
D gene: -; clone size: -; J gene: TRBJ2-3; V gene: TRBV5-1; CDR3 protein: CASSLAGSPDTQYF; CDR3 DNA: TGCGCCAGCAGCTTGGCGGGGAGCCCAGATACGCAGTATTTT
D gene: TRBD1; clone size: -; J gene: TRBJ2-7; V gene: TRBV4-2; CDR3 protein: CASSQDQGEYEQYF; CDR3 DNA: TGTGCCAGCAGCCAAGATCAGGGGGAATACGAGCAGTACTTC
D gene: -; clone size: -; J gene: TRBJ1-1; V gene: TRBV6-5; CDR3 protein: CASTEGENTEAFF; CDR3 DNA: TGTGCCAGCACTGAAGGTGAGAACACTGAAGCTTTCTTT
D gene: -; clone size: -; J gene: TRBJ2-3; V gene: TRBV18; CDR3 protein: CASSPAGGDPDTQYF; CDR3 DNA: TGTGCCAGCTCACCCGCCGGTGGGGATCCAGATACGCAGTATTTT
D gene: -; clone size: -; J gene: TRBJ2-3; V gene: TRBV5-1; CDR3 protein: CASSLEVNSDTQYF; CDR3 DNA: TGCGCCAGCAGCTTGGAGGTTAATTCAGATACGCAGTATTTT
D gene: -; clone size: -; J gene: TRBJ1-3; V gene: TRBV7-8; CDR3 protein: CASSLQLTGTRVRSSGNTIYF; CDR3 DNA: TGTGCCAGCAGCTTGCAACTTACCGGGACAAGGGTCCGGAGCTCTGGAAACACCATATATTTT
D gene: -; clone size: -; J gene: TRBJ1-1; V gene: TRBV29-1; CDR3 protein: CSVEPEERLNTEAFF; CDR3 DNA: TGCAGCGTTGAACCCGAGGAACGTTTGAACACTGAAGCTTTCTTT
D gene: -; clone size: -; J gene: TRBJ1-1; V gene: TRBV7-9; CDR3 protein: CASSFRGNTEAFF; CDR3 DNA: TGTGCCAGCAGCTTTAGGGGAAACACTGAAGCTTTCTTT
D gene: TRBD2; clone size: -; J gene: TRBJ2-3; V gene: TRBV2; CDR3 protein: CASSLTSGGAGTDTQYF; CDR3 DNA: TGTGCCAGCAGTCTGACTAGCGGGGGGGCTGGAACAGATACGCAGTATTTT
D gene: -; clone size: few; J gene: TRBJ1-2; V gene: TRBV9; CDR3 protein: CASSQAPSGGYTF; CDR3 DNA: TGTGCCAGCAGCCAGGCCCCGTCGGGCGGCTACACCTTC
D gene: -; clone size: -; J gene: TRBJ1-5; V gene: TRBV7-2; CDR3 protein: CASSYRHSNQPQHF; CDR3 DNA: TGTGCCAGCAGCTACCGACACTCGAATCAGCCCCAGCATTTT
D gene: -; clone size: -; J gene: TRBJ1-1; V gene: TRBV30; CDR3 protein: CAWITLAGGTEAFF; CDR3 DNA: TGTGCCTGGATTACATTGGCGGGGGGTACTGAAGCTTTCTTT
D gene: -; clone size: few; J gene: TRBJ2-7; V gene: TRBV4-3; CDR3 protein: CASSQEFDSSYEQYF; CDR3 DNA: TGCGCCAGCAGCCAAGAGTTCGACAGCTCCTACGAGCAGTACTTC
D gene: -; clone size: -; J gene: TRBJ1-4; V gene: TRBV19; CDR3 protein: CASSSQGGGREKLFF; CDR3 DNA: TGTGCCAGTAGTAGCCAAGGGGGGGGCCGTGAAAAACTGTTTTTT
D gene: TRBD2; clone size: -; J gene: TRBJ2-7; V gene: TRBV13; CDR3 protein: CASSLEREGNYEQYF; CDR3 DNA: TGTGCCAGCAGCTTAGAACGGGAGGGTAACTACGAGCAGTACTTC
D gene: -; clone size: -; J gene: TRBJ1-2; V gene: TRBV7-9; CDR3 protein: CASSLSQTNYGYTF; CDR3 DNA: TGTGCCAGCAGCTTATCACAGACCAACTATGGCTACACCTTC
D gene: -; clone size: -; J gene: TRBJ1-1; V gene: TRBV10-3; CDR3 protein: CAISGHEGQKNTEAFF; CDR3 DNA: TGTGCCATCAGTGGGCATGAAGGACAGAAGAACACTGAAGCTTTCTTT
D gene: -; clone size: -; J gene: TRBJ1-1; V gene: TRBV27; CDR3 protein: CASSLFLGLGTEAFF; CDR3 DNA: TGTGCCAGCAGTTTATTTTTGGGGCTTGGGACTGAAGCTTTCTTT
D gene: -; clone size: -; J gene: TRBJ2-5; V gene: TRBV27; CDR3 protein: CASSPQTARETQYF; CDR3 DNA: TGTGCCAGCAGTCCCCAGACAGCCCGAGAGACCCAGTACTTC
D gene: -; clone size: -; J gene: TRBJ1-5; V gene: TRBV6-6; CDR3 protein: CASSPGYYQPQHF; CDR3 DNA: TGTGCCAGCAGTCCGGGGTATTATCAGCCCCAGCATTTT
D gene: -; clone size: once; J gene: TRBJ1-2; V gene: TRBV9; CDR3 protein: CASSVGGGFYGYTF; CDR3 DNA: TGTGCCAGCAGCGTAGGAGGAGGATTCTATGGCTACACCTTC
D gene: -; clone size: -; J gene: TRBJ2-2; V gene: TRBV27; CDR3 protein: CASSTLRATTNTGELFF; CDR3 DNA: TGTGCCAGCAGTACTCTAAGGGCGACAACGAACACCGGGGAGCTGTTTTTT
D gene: -; clone size: -; J gene: TRBJ1-4; V gene: TRBV5-1; CDR3 protein: CASTTERANEKLFF; CDR3 DNA: TGCGCCAGCACCACCGAGCGGGCAAATGAAAAACTGTTTTTT
D gene: -; clone size: once; J gene: TRBJ2-1; V gene: TRBV7-3; CDR3 protein: CASSLERIFCEQFF; CDR3 DNA: TGTGCCAGCAGCTTAGAACGGATATTTTGTGAGCAGTTCTTC
D gene: -; clone size: -; J gene: TRBJ1-3; V gene: TRBV15; CDR3 protein: CATSRGVSQGNTIYF; CDR3 DNA: TGTGCCACCAGCAGAGGGGTCAGCCAAGGAAACACCATATATTTT
D gene: TRBD2; clone size: -; J gene: TRBJ2-7; V gene: TRBV10-3; CDR3 protein: CAISRRPGTSGGAKGSEQYF; CDR3 DNA: TGTGCCATCAGCCGCCGCCCCGGGACTAGCGGGGGGGCTAAAGGATCCGAGCAGTACTTC
D gene: TRBD1; clone size: -; J gene: TRBJ1-5; V gene: TRBV2; CDR3 protein: CASSGGQGRNQPQHF; CDR3 DNA: TGTGCCAGCAGTGGCGGACAGGGTCGCAATCAGCCCCAGCATTTT
D gene: -; clone size: -; J gene: TRBJ1-4; V gene: TRBV30; CDR3 protein: CAWKTLGEKLFF; CDR3 DNA: TGTGCCTGGAAGACGCTGGGGGAAAAACTGTTTTTT
D gene: TRBD1; clone size: -; J gene: TRBJ1-1; V gene: TRBV18; CDR3 protein: CASTKGTGGEAFF; CDR3 DNA: TGTGCCAGCACCAAAGGGACAGGCGGAGAAGCTTTCTTT
D gene: -; clone size: medium-sized; J gene: TRBJ2-7; V gene: TRBV19; CDR3 protein: CASSIELAGVGYEQYF; CDR3 DNA: TGTGCCAGTAGTATAGAGTTGGCAGGGGTCGGCTACGAGCAGTACTTC
D gene: -; clone size: -; J gene: TRBJ1-4; V gene: TRBV28; CDR3 protein: CASSLYQRAQKLFF; CDR3 DNA: TGTGCCAGCAGTCTCTACCAACGGGCTCAAAAACTGTTTTTT
D gene: -; clone size: -; J gene: TRBJ2-3; V gene: TRBV7-8; CDR3 protein: CASSVGGRTDTQYF; CDR3 DNA: TGTGCCAGCAGCGTCGGGGGTCGGACAGATACGCAGTATTTT
D gene: -; clone size: -; J gene: TRBJ2-7; V gene: TRBV5-5; CDR3 protein: CASSLLGPRSSYEQYF; CDR3 DNA: TGTGCCAGCAGCTTGCTTGGGCCAAGGAGCTCCTACGAGCAGTACTTC
D gene: TRBD2; clone size: -; J gene: TRBJ2-5; V gene: TRBV27; CDR3 protein: CASSPRLAGGPKTQYF; CDR3 DNA: TGTGCCAGCAGTCCCCGACTAGCGGGGGGGCCAAAGACCCAGTACTTC
D gene: -; clone size: -; J gene: TRBJ2-7; V gene: TRBV19; CDR3 protein: CASSIDQCMGMF; CDR3 DNA: TGTGCCAGTAGTATAGATCAGTGTATGGGCATGTTC
D gene: -; clone size: few; J gene: TRBJ1-1; V gene: TRBV5-1; CDR3 protein: CASSSVPDTEAFF; CDR3 DNA: TGCGCCAGCAGCTCTGTCCCTGACACTGAAGCTTTCTTT
D gene: -; clone size: -; J gene: TRBJ2-1; V gene: TRBV7-9; CDR3 protein: CASGAYNEQFF; CDR3 DNA: TGTGCCAGCGGGGCCTACAATGAGCAGTTCTTC
D gene: TRBD2; clone size: -; J gene: TRBJ2-7; V gene: TRBV30; CDR3 protein: CAWSLGLQYEQYF; CDR3 DNA: TGTGCCTGGAGTCTGGGACTACAATACGAGCAGTACTTC
D gene: -; clone size: -; J gene: TRBJ1-3; V gene: TRBV27; CDR3 protein: CAKHRAPRVTIYF; CDR3 DNA: TGTGCCAAGCACCGCGCTCCAAGGGTCACCATATATTTT
D gene: TRBD1; clone size: -; J gene: TRBJ1-1; V gene: TRBV6-6; CDR3 protein: CASSYVQGARTEAFF; CDR3 DNA: TGTGCCAGCAGTTACGTGCAGGGGGCGCGTACTGAAGCTTTCTTT
D gene: -; clone size: -; J gene: TRBJ2-7; V gene: TRBV5-4; CDR3 protein: CASSPAGHEQYF; CDR3 DNA: TGTGCCAGCAGCCCAGCCGGCCACGAGCAGTACTTC
D gene: -; clone size: few; J gene: TRBJ1-1; V gene: TRBV13; CDR3 protein: CASSLSGGTEAFF; CDR3 DNA: TGTGCCAGCAGCTTATCGGGTGGGACTGAAGCTTTCTTT
D gene: -; clone size: -; J gene: TRBJ2-7; V gene: TRBV6-6; CDR3 protein: CASRPGLYYEQYF; CDR3 DNA: TGTGCCAGCAGACCGGGACTCTACTACGAGCAGTACTTC
D gene: -; clone size: -; J gene: TRBJ1-1; V gene: TRBV19; CDR3 protein: CASSIGWILNTEAFF; CDR3 DNA: TGTGCCAGTAGTATCGGTTGGATCTTGAACACTGAAGCTTTCTTT
D gene: TRBD2; clone size: few; J gene: TRBJ2-1; V gene: TRBV19; CDR3 protein: CASSALAVYEQFF; CDR3 DNA: TGTGCCAGTAGTGCCCTAGCGGTATATGAGCAGTTCTTC